This T cell receptor (beta chain) was obtained from a study of cytomegalovirus exposure and HLA in healthy donors. V shed 7 bases and J 5 bases; nucleotides not matched to a gene: 3. The CDR3 is made up of 12 amino acids. CDR1 is MNHNY and CDR2 is SVGAGI in the germline V gene (reference sequence). Study-level results: As was reported, the classifier diagnosed cytomegalovirus status with high specificity and sensitivity. Earlier analysis looked at TCR beta V segments, and most were productive about 90% or about 30% of the time.

Nominally healthy donors were sampled, though unrecorded immune exposures were likely. PCR primers comprised 60 Vbeta and 13 Jbeta primers. TCRdb's copy holds only in-frame clones and misses some; the assay was immunoSEQ multiplex PCR. Counted here are about 240,000 clones, 80% to 85% occurring once; the ten biggest clones make up around 8%. As to this clone: Antigen: not known.

Sequencing was carried out using PBMCs. The sequence was obtained from a woman aged 55-69 years in good health and CMV-seropositive. This chain connects TRBV6-6 to TRBJ2-5; TRBD2 agrees at 8 bases. The CDR3 spells CASKASGETQYF. In DNA, the CDR3 is TGTGCCAGCAAAGCTAGCGGGGAGACCCAGTACTTC.